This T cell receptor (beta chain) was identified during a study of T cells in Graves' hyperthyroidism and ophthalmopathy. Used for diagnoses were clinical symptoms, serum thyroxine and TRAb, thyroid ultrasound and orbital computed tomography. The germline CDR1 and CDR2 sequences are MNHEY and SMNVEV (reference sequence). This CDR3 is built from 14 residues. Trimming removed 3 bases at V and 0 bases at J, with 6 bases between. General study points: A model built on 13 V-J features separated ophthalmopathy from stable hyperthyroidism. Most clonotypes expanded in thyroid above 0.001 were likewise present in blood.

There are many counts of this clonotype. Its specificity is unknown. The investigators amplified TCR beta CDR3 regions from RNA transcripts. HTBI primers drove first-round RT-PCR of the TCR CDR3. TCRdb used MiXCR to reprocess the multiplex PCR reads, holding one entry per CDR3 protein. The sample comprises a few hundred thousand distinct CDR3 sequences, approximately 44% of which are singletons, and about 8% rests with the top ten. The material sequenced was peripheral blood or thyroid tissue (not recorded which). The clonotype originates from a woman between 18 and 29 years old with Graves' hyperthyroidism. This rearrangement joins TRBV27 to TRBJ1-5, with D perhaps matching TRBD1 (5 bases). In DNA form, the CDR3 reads TGTGCCAGCAGTTTGACAGTTAGCAATCAGCCCCAGCATTTT. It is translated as CASSLTVSNQPQHF.